The 22 T cell receptor beta chains reported below all come from one sample, sequenced in a study of OX40 agonist ivuxolimab in advanced cancers. The repertoire was sequenced with immunoSEQ multiplex PCR; TCRdb's copy has only in-frame clones and lacks some. The sample has more than 70,000 clones; approximately 84% are singletons. The sample was CD4+ or CD8+ T cells sorted from blood, taken in a trial of the OX40 agonist ivuxolimab. These receptors were obtained from an adult with an advanced solid tumor such as melanoma, head and neck, liver or kidney cancer.

The chain recombines TRBV28 with TRBJ2-5, with TRBD2 as a possible D gene (7 bases). The ends were cut back, 1 base at V and 2 bases at J, with 11 bases in the middle. Germline lookup yields CDR1 MDHEN and CDR2 SYDVKM. CDR3 length: 15 amino acids. This CDR3 reads CASSLLQGGQETQYF. The CDR3 bases are TGTGCCAGCAGTTTATTACAGGGAGGGCAAGAGACCCAGTACTTC.

V is TRBV4-1 and J is TRBJ1-5; D remains unclear. This CDR3 region has 14 residues. Trimming removed 5 bases at V and 4 bases at J, with 12 bases between. CDR1 and CDR2 from the germline V gene are MGHRA and YSYEKL. The CDR3 nucleotides read TGCGCCAGCAGCTCTCAGGACGGGAATCAGCCCCAGCATTTT. This translates into CASSSQDGNQPQHF.

The CDR3 is CASSPRGLGTDTQYF. CDR3 in DNA: TGCGCCAGCAGCCCCCGAGGGCTGGGGACAGATACGCAGTATTTT. V usage is TRBV4-1 and J usage is TRBJ2-3, with TRBD2 as a possible D gene (5 bases). The CDR3 is 15 residues long. V was trimmed by 4 bases and J by 3 bases, leaving 14 bases between them. CDR1 and CDR2 (germline): MGHRA, YSYEKL.

This sequence joins TRBV30 and TRBJ2-4; D is ambiguous. CDR3 length: 11 residues. V dropped 0 bases and J dropped 3 bases, with 0 bases sitting between them. The germline V gene has CDR1 GTSNPN and CDR2 SVGIG (reference sequence). CDR3 amino acids: CAWSVKNIQYF. Here the CDR3 DNA reads TGTGCCTGGAGTGTCAAAAACATTCAGTACTTC.

V and J are TRBV2 and TRBJ2-3; D is ambiguous. The germline V gene encodes CDR1 SNHLY and CDR2 FYNNEI. Trimming shortened V by 4 bases and J by 5 bases, and 10 bases separated the two germline ends. The CDR3 runs to 13 residues. The CDR3 bases are TGTGCCAGCAGTGGTGATAGGGAAGATACGCAGTATTTT. Its translation is CASSGDREDTQYF.

Written as DNA, the CDR3 is TGTGCCAGCAGCTTAGGTAGCGGGAGAAGAGAGACCCAGTACTTC. Protein product: CASSLGSGRRETQYF. This rearrangement joins TRBV7-2 to TRBJ2-5; 9 bases are a match to TRBD2. The CDR3 is 15 residues long. The J segment lost 4 bases and the V segment lost 1 base, leaving 4 bases of the junction unmatched. Germline V gene lookup returns CDR1 SGHTA and CDR2 FQGNSA.

The chain carries TRBV5-1 and TRBJ2-3; 13 bases agree with TRBD2. This CDR3 is built from 18 residues. The V gene end was trimmed by 4 bases and the J gene end by 3 bases; junction bases not matched to a gene: 11. The germline CDR1 and CDR2 sequences are SGHRS and YFSETQ. In DNA form, the CDR3 reads TGCGCCAGCAGCACTGGACTAGCGGGAGCTCTGATTACAGATACGCAGTATTTT. Residues: CASSTGLAGALITDTQYF. The complete variable domain, with remaining parts taken from reference TRBV5-1 and TRBJ2-3, reads KAGVTQTPRYLIKTRGQQVTLSCSPISGHRSVSWYQQTPGQGLQFLFEYFSETQRNKGNFPGRFSGRQFSNSRSEMNVSTLELGDSALYLCASSTGLAGALITDTQYFGPGTRLTVL.

As DNA, the CDR3 is TGTGCCAGCAGCTTAGCGTCTATGGGGCAGAGAGGTGAGCAGTACTTC. It encodes CASSLASMGQRGEQYF. J is TRBJ2-7 and V is TRBV11-2, with TRBD1 as a possible D gene (5 bases). The CDR3 has 16 amino acids. The ends were cut back, 1 base at V and 7 bases at J, with 20 bases in the middle. CDR1 is SGHAT, CDR2 FQNNGV, per germline.

This clone was seen a handful of times. This chain uses TRBV29-1 with TRBJ1-1; D remains unclear. CDR1 and CDR2 from the germline V gene are SQVTM and ANQGSEA. V shed 7 bases and J shed 6 bases, with 24 bases lying between them. This CDR3 is 15 amino acids long. In DNA form, the CDR3 reads TGCAGCGCTATCACGGCAGGCGGTACAAACGCTGAAGCTTTCTTT. Its translation: CSAITAGGTNAEAFF. Drawing the rest from reference TRBV29-1 and TRBJ1-1, the complete variable domain is SAVISQKPSRDICQRGTSLTIQCQVDSQVTMMFWYRQQPGQSLTLIATANQGSEATYESGFVIDKFPISRPNLTFSTLTVSNMSPEDSSIYLCSAITAGGTNAEAFFGQGTRLTVV.

The chain uses TRBV30 and TRBJ2-5, with D possibly TRBD2 on 6 matching bases. Matching the DNA end better, TRBJ2-7 makes the J call doubtful. The CDR3 covers 14 residues. Germline V gives CDR1 GTSNPN, CDR2 SVGIG (reference sequence). The CDR3 protein is CAWRSSGGTYEQYF. The DNA for the CDR3 is TGTGCCTGGAGGAGTTCCGGGGGAACCTACGAGCAGTACTTC.

The chain has TRBV7-8 and TRBJ2-2; 7 bases match TRBD1. V lost 6 bases to trimming and J lost 1 base; unmatched junction nucleotides: 5. The CDR3 totals 15 residues. Germline assignment: CDR1 SGHVS and CDR2 FQNEAQ. The CDR3 sequence: CASRSNRGNTGELFF. The CDR3, as DNA: TGTGCCAGCAGATCGAACAGGGGGAACACCGGGGAGCTGTTTTTT. The full variable domain, rest sourced from reference TRBV7-8 and TRBJ2-2, is GAGVSQSPRYKVAKRGQDVALRCDPISGHVSLFWYQQALGQGPEFLTYFQNEAQLDKSGLPSDRFFAERPEGSVSTLKIQRTQQEDSAVYLCASRSNRGNTGELFFGEGSRLTVL.

The V call is TRBV19, the J call TRBJ1-5, with D possibly being TRBD1 (6 bases). Deletions cut 8 bases from V and 0 bases from J, with 17 bases between. The CDR3 covers 16 residues. Germline assignment: CDR1 LNHDA and CDR2 SQIVND (reference sequence). The CDR3 loop reads CASRRIGGNSNQPQHF. CDR3 coding DNA: TGTGCCAGTCGCCGAATAGGGGGTAATAGCAATCAGCCCCAGCATTTT.

This sequence joins TRBV5-1 and TRBJ2-1, with a weak D call TRBD1 (5 bases). CDR1 SGHRS and CDR2 YFSETQ come from the germline V gene. Trimming left V 2 bases short and J 7 bases short, with 22 bases between. CDR3 length equals 17 residues. CDR3 sequence: CASSFTTGRPLGNEQFF. CDR3 DNA: TGCGCCAGCAGCTTTACAACAGGCCGACCCCTGGGAAATGAGCAGTTCTTC.

The chain uses TRBV28 and TRBJ1-1, with TRBD1 matching 7 bases. Looked up from germline, CDR1 is MDHEN and CDR2 is SYDVKM. Losses at the gene ends were 7 bases for V and 1 base for J; bases not matched to a gene: 9. There are 15 residues in the CDR3. The CDR3 DNA is TGTGCCAGCAACGTAGGGGGCGCGGAGAACACTGAAGCTTTCTTT. Its protein is CASNVGGAENTEAFF.

The chain joins TRBV5-1 to TRBJ1-1; maybe TRBD1 (5 bases). Germline V gene lookup returns CDR1 SGHRS and CDR2 YFSETQ. The ends were cut back, 2 bases at V and 1 base at J, with 12 bases in the middle. The length of the CDR3 is 15 residues. This chain's CDR3 is CASSLRTSSNTEAFF. CDR3 coding DNA: TGCGCCAGCAGCTTAAGGACATCCTCGAACACTGAAGCTTTCTTT.

The chain uses TRBV2 and TRBJ1-1, with 8 nucleotides matching TRBD1. The germline gives CDR1 SNHLY, CDR2 FYNNEI. The CDR3 totals 13 residues. J was trimmed by 4 bases and V by 6 bases; bases with no gene match: 4. CDR3 sequence reads: CASRTTGGTEAFF. CDR3 coding DNA: TGTGCCAGCAGAACAACAGGGGGCACTGAAGCTTTCTTT.

The chain carries TRBV12-5 and TRBJ1-5; D is ambiguous. The CDR3 has 12 amino acids. Trimming shortened V by 6 bases and J by 11 bases, and 14 bases separated the two germline ends. Germline CDR1 is LGHNT and CDR2 is FRNRAP. The CDR3, as DNA: TGTGCTAGTGGCCCGGGAGGGAGGGCCCAGCATTTT. It is translated as CASGPGGRAQHF.

V and J are TRBV6-1 and TRBJ2-7; D gene ambiguous. The CDR3 is made up of 15 amino acids. Trimming cost V 0 bases and J 3 bases, with 12 bases left between them. CDR1 and CDR2 (germline): MNHNS, SASEGT. The CDR3 loop reads CASSEALYPLYEQYV. As DNA, the CDR3 is TGTGCCAGCAGTGAAGCGCTGTACCCCCTCTACGAGCAGTACGTC.

V is TRBV7-8 and J is TRBJ2-5; weak D call: TRBD1 (5 bases). Trimming shortened V by 7 bases and J by 3 bases, and 15 bases separated the two germline ends. From germline, CDR1 is SGHVS and CDR2 FQNEAQ. This CDR3 spans 14 amino acids. In DNA form, the CDR3 reads TGTGCCAGCACCCCCCCCGCCAGGGAAGAGACCCAGTACTTC. Its protein product is CASTPPAREETQYF.

V gene TRBV5-1 combines with J gene TRBJ2-5; 9 nucleotides match TRBD1. The CDR3 is made up of 17 amino acids. The V and J ends lost 7 bases and 5 bases, in that order; junction bases with no gene match: 18. CDR1 is SGHRS, CDR2 YFSETQ, per germline. The CDR3 region has the DNA TGCGCCAGCGGTCCGGGACAGGGTACCCCGGTGTTGGAGACCCAGTACTTC. It is translated as CASGPGQGTPVLETQYF.

J is TRBJ2-7 and V is TRBV7-9; TRBD1 agrees at 10 bases. The length of the CDR3 is 14 residues. Germline CDR1 SEHNR, CDR2 FQNEAQ (reference sequence). V shed 5 bases and J 5 bases; nucleotides not matched to a gene: 6. This CDR3 is CASSPGTGDHEQYF. CDR3 DNA sequence: TGTGCCAGCAGCCCCGGGACAGGGGACCACGAGCAGTACTTC.

This rearrangement joins TRBV10-3 to TRBJ2-5, with a tentative D call TRBD1 (6 bases). Germline V gives CDR1 ENHRY, CDR2 SYGVKD. This CDR3 has 15 amino acids. V gave up 6 bases and J gave up 3 bases, with 17 bases separating them. The CDR3 DNA reads TGTGCCATCAGATCCCGACAGGTACGCGAAGAGACCCAGTACTTC. This translates into CAIRSRQVREETQYF.